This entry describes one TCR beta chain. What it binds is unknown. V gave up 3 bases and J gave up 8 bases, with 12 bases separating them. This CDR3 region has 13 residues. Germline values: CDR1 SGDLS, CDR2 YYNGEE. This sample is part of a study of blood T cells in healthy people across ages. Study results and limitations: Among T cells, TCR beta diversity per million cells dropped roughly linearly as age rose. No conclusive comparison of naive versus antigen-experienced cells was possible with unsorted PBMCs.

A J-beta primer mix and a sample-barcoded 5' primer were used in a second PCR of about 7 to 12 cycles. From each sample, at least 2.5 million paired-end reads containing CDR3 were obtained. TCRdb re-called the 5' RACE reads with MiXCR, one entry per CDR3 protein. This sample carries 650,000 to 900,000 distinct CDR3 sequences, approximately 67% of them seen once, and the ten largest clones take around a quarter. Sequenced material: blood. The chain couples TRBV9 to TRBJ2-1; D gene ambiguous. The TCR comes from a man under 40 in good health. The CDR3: CASSETIADEQFF. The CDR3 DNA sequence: TGTGCCAGCAGCGAAACTATAGCAGATGAGCAGTTCTTC.